What follows is one TCR beta chain and its context. This clone's antigen is unknown. No qualities accompany the bases; no much larger clone lies one base away. The data were taken from a study of blood T cell repertoires in COVID-19 (dated by TCRdb to about 2020). With respect to the entire study: Samples covering the acute and convalescent phases of COVID-19 were provided by collaborators in the United States, Italy and Spain. The material from the prospective study consisted of cDNA or gDNA derived from T cells, B-cell-depleted T cells, or PBMCs. The dataset comprised deeply sampled blood TCRbeta repertoires from subjects exposed to, actively infected with, or recovered from COVID-19. The repertoires were made available in a free public database intended to serve as a resource for research on the immune response to SARS-CoV-2. The samples were drawn from the first 160 participants of the ongoing ImmuneRACE study and from roughly 1,300 subjects provided by 6 global collaborators. The sample metadata nearly always contained a de-identified subject ID, COVID-19 status, age in years and sex. Where available, HLA class I and class II types were taken from metadata supplied by the sample provider and were not determined by assay-based typing. On the study overall, not on this receptor specifically: The amount of clinical and demographic metadata varied by source and participant and was provided uncurated.

The immunoSEQ Assay, a bias-controlled multiplex PCR, was used to amplify TCRbeta CDR3 regions from genomic DNA. As for the original processing: Nucleated cell counts per sample were estimated from amplification of reference gene primers within the assay. To quantify the absolute abundance of each unique TCRbeta CDR3 rearrangement, sequence reads were collapsed and filtered. Productive Simpson clonality was computed per sample as the square root of Simpson's diversity index over productive rearrangements. Drawn from immuneACCESS, this table holds only the in-frame rearrangements with V and J called that TCRdb kept. Clones are partly lost; checked studies trace under half to an unresolved V gene and leave the rest unexplained. The V and J calls and clone size come from that table; D and trimming were worked out from the DNA. The sample table shows 270,000 or so clones, and about 89% are seen once. Approximately 0.85% of the sample belongs to the ten largest clones.

V loses 2 bases, J loses 5 bases, and the germline ends lie 12 bases apart. The CDR3 starts with the cysteine, ends with the phenylalanine, and has 14 residues. Kept here is only the CDR3 DNA, which spans 42 bases and is read in frame from base 1. CDR1 and CDR2 are drawn from the germline V gene (reference sequence): LGHDT, YNNKEL. Samples from volunteer blood donors who had recovered from COVID-19 were contributed by a second Seattle source. The collaborating institutions used their own protocols to collect whole blood in K2EDTA tubes. For TCRbeta analysis, collaborators shipped samples in one of three forms: frozen whole blood, isolated PBMCs, or DNA extracted from either of those sample types.

This TCR derives from a woman between 35 and 50 years old who had recovered from COVID-19. The V gene is TRBV3-1 (or the pseudogene TRBV3-2) and the J gene is TRBJ2-5; TRBD2 could be the D gene, as 6 bases match. The sequenced sample consisted of peripheral blood. The CDR3 is CASSQRGTVETQYF. Read as DNA, the sequence is TGTGCCAGCAGCCAACGGGGGACTGTGGAGACCCAGTACTTC.